The 10 T cell receptor beta chains presented below share a single source sample, sequenced in a study of T cell repertoires in cytomegalovirus infection. From the reads, TCRdb called clonotypes with MiXCR, one entry per CDR3 protein. The data hold some 440,000 distinct CDR3 sequences, with roughly 30% observed a single time. The sequenced material came from PBMCs. The receptor source for this set is a human donor in good health (CMV status not recorded). Some clones in this sample may be carry-over from other donors' samples.

The chain has TRBV6-2 or TRBV6-3 and TRBJ1-6; 10 bases fit TRBD1. Germline CDR1 and CDR2: MNHEY and SVGEGT. CDR3 length: 15 residues. The junction had 7 bases not matched to a gene; V was cut back by 4 bases and J by 10 bases. In nucleotides, the CDR3 is TGTGCCAGCAGTTTTGTGACAGGGGGCCGGTCACCCCTCCACTTT. Its protein is CASSFVTGGRSPLHF.

The V gene is TRBV6-2 or TRBV6-3, the J gene TRBJ1-1, with D possibly being TRBD1 (5 bases). Germline V gives CDR1 MNHEY, CDR2 SVGEGT. There are 12 residues in the CDR3. The ends were cut back, 6 bases at V and 10 bases at J, with 15 bases in the middle. In DNA, the CDR3 is TGTGCCAGCAGCCCCGGCCCCAGGGCAGCTTTCTTT. Its translation is CASSPGPRAAFF.

The chain links TRBV7-8 to TRBJ2-7; D may be TRBD1 (5 bases). Germline values: CDR1 SGHVS, CDR2 FQNEAQ. The CDR3 contains 15 residues. V was clipped by 4 bases and J by 0 bases, with 13 bases between them. This chain's CDR3 is CASSSSRVGSYEQYF. The CDR3 region has the DNA TGTGCCAGCAGCTCCTCCAGGGTGGGCTCCTACGAGCAGTACTTC.

This clonotype appeared many times. The genes are TRBV12-3 or TRBV12-4 and TRBJ1-1; D is ambiguous. V was shortened by 3 bases and J by 10 bases, with 18 bases between the two germline ends. The CDR3 has 14 residues. CDR3 residues: CASSLRAGAAGAFF. CDR3 coding DNA: TGTGCCAGCAGTTTGAGGGCGGGTGCGGCAGGAGCTTTCTTT.

There are a few counts of this clonotype. The gene calls are TRBV20-1 and TRBJ2-1, with D perhaps assigned TRBD1 or TRBD2 (5 bases each). V dropped 3 bases and J dropped 9 bases, with 12 bases sitting between them. This CDR3 has 12 residues. Germline CDR1 is DFQATT and CDR2 is SNEGSKA (reference sequence). Written as DNA, the CDR3 is TGCAGTGCTAGGCTGGGTGGGACTGAGCAGTTCTTC. Amino acids: CSARLGGTEQFF.

This clonotype was recorded at least ten times. The chain links TRBV25-1 to TRBJ1-4; D possibly corresponds to TRBD1 (6 bases). From germline, CDR1 is MGHDK and CDR2 SYGVNS. This CDR3 is 14 amino acids long. V was cut by 4 bases and J by 7 bases, with 13 bases left in between. The CDR3 coding sequence is TGTGCCAGCAGTGCTTCAGGGGCGGGTGAAAAACTGTTTTTT. Translating it yields CASSASGAGEKLFF. Variable domain in full (rest from reference TRBV25-1 and TRBJ1-4): EADIYQTPRYLVIGTGKKITLECSQTMGHDKMYWYQQDPGMELHLIHYSYGVNSTEKGDLSSESTVSRIRTEHFPLTLESARPSHTSQYLCASSASGAGEKLFFGSGTQLSVL.

The chain has TRBV7-3 and TRBJ2-1; 14 nucleotides agree with TRBD2. Germline CDR1 and CDR2: SGHTA and FQGTGA. CDR3 length: 16 residues. V lost 5 bases and J lost 6; bases outside the gene matches: 6. This CDR3 reads CASSPRLAGGLNEQFF. The CDR3 DNA follows: TGTGCCAGCAGCCCGAGACTAGCGGGAGGGCTCAATGAGCAGTTCTTC.

The V and J genes are TRBV3-1 and TRBJ1-6; possible D gene TRBD1, 5 bases. Deletions cut 2 bases from V and 4 bases from J, with 6 bases between. Germline assignment: CDR1 LGHDT and CDR2 YNNKEL (reference sequence). The CDR3 loop spans 14 amino acids. CDR3 sequence (DNA): TGTGCCAGCAGCCAAAAGGGGTATAATTCACCCCTCCACTTT. It yields the protein CASSQKGYNSPLHF. The full variable domain, in which reference TRBV3-1 and TRBJ1-6 provide the parts outside the CDR3, is DTAVSQTPKYLVTQMGNDKSIKCEQNLGHDTMYWYKQDSKKFLKIMFSYNNKELIINETVPNRFSPKSPDKAHLNLHINSLELGDSAVYFCASSQKGYNSPLHFGNGTRLTVT.

The genes are TRBV20-1 and TRBJ2-3; TRBD2 agrees at 12 bases. The germline V gene has CDR1 DFQATT and CDR2 SNEGSKA (reference sequence). Unmatched junction bases numbered 2, after V lost 5 bases and J lost 2 bases. This CDR3 is 14 amino acids long. The CDR3, as DNA: TGCAGTGCTCCTAGCGGGGGGGTCACAGATACGCAGTATTTT. Translation gives CSAPSGGVTDTQYF.

This chain links TRBV27 with TRBJ1-1; D might be TRBD1 (5 bases). Germline V CDR1 and CDR2: MNHEY, SMNVEV (reference sequence). V shed 3 bases and J shed 3 bases, with 11 bases lying between them. The CDR3 runs 14 residues. The CDR3 is CASSFSDRHTEAFF. CDR3 coding DNA: TGTGCCAGCAGTTTTTCTGACAGACACACTGAAGCTTTCTTT.